This T cell receptor beta chain was retrieved from a study of blood T cell repertoires in COVID-19. Study overall: There were acute and convalescent COVID-19 samples, and they came from the United States, Italy and Spain. PBMCs, B-cell-depleted T cells, or T cells provided the cDNA or gDNA that made up the material.

The V gene's germline CDR1 is SEHNR and CDR2 FQNEAQ (reference sequence). This CDR3 has 15 amino acids. Trimming removed 1 base from V and 8 bases from J, with 14 bases in between. In the original analysis: Quantification of nucleated cells was approximated via reference gene primer amplification. The assay was immunoSEQ multiplex PCR, and TCRdb's table has in-frame clones only and misses some. That table is the source of V, J and clone size, and D and trimming were worked out from the DNA. The sample shows tens of thousands of clones, roughly 89% of them seen only once. This receptor was obtained from a man in his 70s with active or convalescent COVID-19. The material sequenced was peripheral blood. The chain couples TRBV7-9 to TRBJ1-4; a weak D match, TRBD1 (5 bases). This chain's CDR3 is CASSLGSGNEEKLFF. The CDR3 DNA reads as TGTGCCAGCAGCTTAGGGTCAGGGAACGAAGAAAAACTGTTTTTT.